A single TCR beta chain is shown here with its context. The CDR3 runs 13 residues. V was cut by 4 bases and J by 7 bases, with 11 bases left in between. Germline lookup yields CDR1 KGHSH and CDR2 LQKENI. The table came from immunoSEQ multiplex PCR; TCRdb's copy has only in-frame clones and leaves some out. The data show 130,000 to 150,000 clones, 70% to 90% seen once. This sample is part of a study of cytomegalovirus exposure and HLA in healthy donors. Material: PBMCs. The chain is built from TRBV18 and TRBJ1-5; the D gene is possibly TRBD1 (5 bases). The TCR sequence derives from a woman aged 18-29 years in good health and CMV-seropositive. As DNA, the CDR3 is TGTGCCAGCTCACAGGGGAGGGAACAGCCCCAGCATTTT. Its protein is CASSQGREQPQHF.